The 25 T cell receptor beta chains below come from one sample, sequenced in a study of T cells in Graves' hyperthyroidism and ophthalmopathy. From RNA transcripts, TCR beta CDR3 regions were amplified. TCR CDR3 regions were first amplified by RT-PCR with HTBI primers. TCRdb fed the multiplex PCR reads into MiXCR, producing one record per CDR3 protein. This table has 500,000 to 750,000 distinct CDR3 sequences, more than 45% appearing once. Sequencing used peripheral blood or thyroid tissue (not recorded which). These receptor sequences come from a woman younger than 30 with Graves' hyperthyroidism.

This chain uses TRBV7-2 with TRBJ2-6, with TRBD2 matching 9 bases. The CDR3 extends over 15 amino acids. Germline lookup yields CDR1 SGHTA and CDR2 FQGNSA. V lost 5 bases, J lost 11 bases, and 10 bases stayed unmatched. The CDR3 nucleotides read TGTGCCAGCAGCACGACTAGCGGAGGGGGCTACGTCCTGACTTTC. Translation gives CASSTTSGGGYVLTF.

The chain combines TRBV29-1 with TRBJ2-1, with D unclear. CDR1 SQVTM and CDR2 ANQGSEA come from the germline V gene. The germline V and J ends were trimmed by 3 bases and 8 bases, with 17 bases remaining between them. The CDR3 covers 14 residues. CDR3 DNA sequence: TGCAGCGTTGATAAGCTCCGGCCCCAGGATGAGCAGTTCTTC. Residues: CSVDKLRPQDEQFF.

This clonotype came up a few times. The chain links TRBV7-3 to TRBJ2-7; 10 bases fit TRBD2. The CDR3 contains 18 residues. V dropped 5 bases and J dropped 6; count of bases not matched to a gene: 19. CDR1 is SGHTA, CDR2 FQGTGA, per germline. This CDR3 is CASSQGGLAVNHAREQYF. The CDR3 nucleotides read TGTGCCAGCAGCCAAGGCGGACTAGCGGTAAACCATGCGCGCGAGCAGTACTTC.

This chain joins TRBV11-1 and TRBJ2-5; 11 nucleotides agree with TRBD2. J lost 6 bases, V lost 0 bases, and 9 bases had no gene match. CDR1 SGHAT and CDR2 FQDESV come from the germline V gene (reference sequence). The CDR3 contains 17 residues. The CDR3 loop is CASSLALLAGDVKTQYF. As DNA, the CDR3 is TGTGCCAGCAGCTTAGCCCTACTAGCGGGAGATGTAAAGACCCAGTACTTC.

The CDR3: CASPLSARNTEAFF. In nucleotides, the CDR3 is TGTGCCAGTCCCCTCTCTGCGCGGAACACTGAAGCTTTCTTT. The genes are TRBV11-2 and TRBJ1-1; D is ambiguous. The CDR3 consists of 14 residues. The V end lost 9 bases, the J end lost 1 base, and 15 bases lay between the germline ends. Germline lookup yields CDR1 SGHAT and CDR2 FQNNGV.

This chain joins TRBV6-5 and TRBJ1-1; D is unclear. Germline lookup yields CDR1 MNHEY and CDR2 SVGAGI. This CDR3 is built from 15 residues. Deletions cut 6 bases from V and 3 bases from J, with 17 bases between. This chain's CDR3 is CASSIGLAEDTEAFF. DNA for the CDR3: TGTGCCAGCAGCATCGGACTAGCGGAGGACACTGAAGCTTTCTTT.

This chain uses TRBV2 with TRBJ2-7; 7 nucleotides agree with TRBD2. The J call could be wrong; TRBJ2-5 is a better fit for the DNA end. The CDR3 sequence is 15 residues long. Germline CDR1 and CDR2: SNHLY and FYNNEI. CDR3 region: CASSEHRGRGETQYF. DNA of the CDR3: TGTGCCAGCAGTGAACACCGGGGGAGGGGAGAGACCCAGTACTTC.

At least ten counts were recorded for this clonotype. V is TRBV7-9 and J is TRBJ2-7; D unclear. V was pared by 5 bases and J by 6 bases, with 17 bases between. The CDR3 covers 14 residues. Looked up from germline, CDR1 is SEHNR and CDR2 is FQNEAQ (reference sequence). The CDR3 DNA is TGTGCCAGCAGCCCCAAGGGTGGGCATCCCGAGCAGTACTTC. Amino acid sequence: CASSPKGGHPEQYF. The full variable domain, in which reference TRBV7-9 and TRBJ2-7 provide the parts outside the CDR3, is DTGVSQNPRHKITKRGQNVTFRCDPISEHNRLYWYRQTLGQGPEFLTYFQNEAQLEKSRLLSDRFSAERPKGSFSTLEIQRTEQGDSAMYLCASSPKGGHPEQYFGPGTRLTVT.

In this sample, this clonotype turned up many times. The rearrangement links TRBV5-1 to TRBJ1-2; the D gene is possibly TRBD1 (5 bases). CDR1 is SGHRS and CDR2 is YFSETQ in the germline V gene. Deletions cut 4 bases from V and 6 bases from J, with 16 bases between. CDR3 length: 14 residues. CDR3 nucleotides: TGCGCCAGCAGCCCGGGGCTTGGACCGGATGGCTACACCTTC. Translation gives CASSPGLGPDGYTF. Supplemented by reference TRBV5-1 and TRBJ1-2, the full variable domain reads KAGVTQTPRYLIKTRGQQVTLSCSPISGHRSVSWYQQTPGQGLQFLFEYFSETQRNKGNFPGRFSGRQFSNSRSEMNVSTLELGDSALYLCASSPGLGPDGYTFGSGTRLTVV.

Many counts were recorded for this clonotype. This CDR3 reads CASSYSPGLAGGRDPYEQYF. CDR3 DNA: TGTGCCAGCAGTTACTCACCAGGACTAGCGGGAGGGAGAGACCCCTACGAGCAGTACTTC. The chain combines TRBV6-5 with TRBJ2-7, with 15 nucleotides matching TRBD2. CDR3 size: 20 residues. Unmatched junction bases numbered 11, after V lost 0 bases and J lost 2 bases. Germline V gives CDR1 MNHEY, CDR2 SVGAGI.

The chain couples TRBV7-8 to TRBJ2-3; a weak D match, TRBD1 (6 bases). The CDR3 loop spans 16 amino acids. In germline, CDR1 is SGHVS, CDR2 FQNEAQ. Between the trimmed V and J ends, which lost 1 base and 0 bases, there was a span of 11 bases. The CDR3 coding sequence is TGTGCCAGCAGCTTAGTGTTGGGACATAGCACAGATACGCAGTATTTT. This encodes CASSLVLGHSTDTQYF.

As to this clonotype: The junction shows a germline mismatch at one end, possibly a read error. The rearrangement links TRBV15 to TRBJ2-2, with TRBD1 matching 9 bases. CDR1 LNHNV and CDR2 YYDKDF come from the germline V gene (reference sequence). The CDR3 length is 16 residues. The CDR3 loop is CATSRVPLDRGLEQFF. The CDR3 DNA reads as TGTGCCACCAGCAGAGTGCCTCTGGACAGGGGACTTGAGCAGTTTTTT.

This clonotype was detected ten times or more. The rearrangement uses TRBV20-1 and TRBJ1-1; D call uncertain. CDR1 DFQATT and CDR2 SNEGSKA come from the germline V gene (reference sequence). The CDR3 is 15 residues long. V lost 6 bases and J lost 0, with 17 bases in between. The CDR3 loop is CSAFNPQRMNTEAFF. The CDR3 nucleotides read TGCAGTGCCTTCAATCCTCAGAGGATGAACACTGAAGCTTTCTTT.

On this clonotype: A single base separates this from a much larger clone, so it may be a read error. The chain recombines TRBV11-2 with TRBJ2-5; 11 bases align to TRBD2. The CDR3 spans 17 residues. Germline-derived CDR1 and CDR2 are SGHAT and FQNNGV. CDR3: CASSQIAGGFSSKTQCF. CDR3 sequence (DNA): TGTGCCAGCAGCCAGATAGCGGGAGGGTTTAGTTCCAAGACCCAGTGCTTC.

As regards this clonotype: A much larger clone differs from this one at a single base, so this may be a read error. The rearrangement links TRBV19 to TRBJ1-5; possibly TRBD1 for D (5 bases). Per germline, CDR1 LNHDA and CDR2 SQIVND (reference sequence). The CDR3 runs to 13 residues. V lost 6 bases, J lost 15 bases, and 21 bases lay in between. CDR3 DNA sequence: TGTGCCAGTAGGGGCGGACAAGACACTCTCCGGCATTTT. Its translation: CASRGGQDTLRHF. Filled out from reference TRBV19 and TRBJ1-5, the complete variable domain reads DGGITQSPKYLFRKEGQNVTLSCEQNLNHDAMYWYRQDPGQGLRLIYYSQIVNDFQKGDIAEGYSVSREKKESFPLTVTSAQKNPTAFYLCASRGGQDTLRHFGDGTRLSIL.

The V gene is TRBV24-1, the J gene TRBJ1-1; no definite D call. CDR1 and CDR2 from the germline V gene are KGHDR and SFDVKD. The V end lost 9 bases, the J end lost 1 base, and 11 bases lay between the germline ends. This CDR3 contains 13 residues. The DNA for the CDR3 is TGTGCCACCCGGGCCGGCTGGAACACTGAAGCTTTCTTT. Protein sequence: CATRAGWNTEAFF.

This clonotype has a count of ten or more. J is TRBJ2-5 and V is TRBV3-1; maybe TRBD1 (6 bases). Trimming took off 3 bases at V and 2 bases at J, with 13 bases between the two ends. The germline gives CDR1 LGHDT, CDR2 YNNKEL (reference sequence). The length of the CDR3 is 15 residues. This CDR3 reads CASSQEPGQQETQYF. CDR3 DNA: TGTGCCAGCAGCCAGGAACCGGGACAACAAGAGACCCAGTACTTC.

As regards this clonotype: A much bigger clone sits one base away, suggesting this may be a read error. The chain couples TRBV12-3 or TRBV12-4 to TRBJ2-2; D perhaps matches TRBD2 (5 bases). The CDR3 totals 16 residues. CDR3 bases: TGTGCCAGCAGTAGACGTAGAAGGACGAACACCGGGGAGCCGTTTTTT. Protein product: CASSRRRRTNTGEPFF.

This clonotype was recorded many times. The chain uses TRBV27 and TRBJ1-1; unclear D gene. The CDR3 has 12 residues. V lost 5 bases and J 9 bases, leaving 13 bases between the germline ends. Germline V lookup: CDR1 MNHEY, CDR2 SMNVEV (reference sequence). The CDR3 DNA is TGTGCCAGCAGTGTAATCCGGGGTAAAGCTTTCTTT. It codes for CASSVIRGKAFF.

The gene calls are TRBV2 and TRBJ2-7, with a weak D call TRBD2 (6 bases). The CDR3 contains 14 residues. The germline gives CDR1 SNHLY, CDR2 FYNNEI. The V end lost 5 bases, the J end lost 0 bases, and 11 bases lay between the germline ends. The CDR3 DNA is TGTGCCAGCAGTCCCCGCGGGACCTCCTACGAGCAGTACTTC. Amino acids: CASSPRGTSYEQYF.

This clonotype was counted ten times or more. V gene TRBV27 combines with J gene TRBJ1-2; D possibly corresponds to TRBD1 (5 bases). Per germline, CDR1 MNHEY and CDR2 SMNVEV (reference sequence). The V end lost 5 bases, the J end lost 7 bases, and 17 bases lay between the germline ends. The CDR3 contains 14 residues. As DNA, the CDR3 is TGTGCCAGCAGTCCGTTTAGGGACGGCCGTGGCTACACCTTC. It yields the protein CASSPFRDGRGYTF.

This chain joins TRBV20-1 and TRBJ2-6, with 7 bases identical to TRBD2. The CDR3 totals 16 residues. J lost 1 base, V lost 6 bases, and 9 bases had no gene match. Germline assignment: CDR1 DFQATT and CDR2 SNEGSKA (reference sequence). CDR3 DNA: TGCAGTGCGTTAGCTACGGGAGGTTCTGGGGCCAACGTCCTGACTTTC. This sequence encodes CSALATGGSGANVLTF.

The chain carries TRBV29-1 and TRBJ1-5, with 9 bases aligning to TRBD1. V dropped 6 bases and J dropped 5; count of bases not matched to a gene: 5. This CDR3 comprises 13 residues. Germline CDR1 reads SQVTM; CDR2 reads ANQGSEA. In DNA form, the CDR3 reads TGCAGCGTGACACAGGGGGCCGATCAGCCCCAGCATTTT. Translation: CSVTQGADQPQHF.

The chain recombines TRBV29-1 with TRBJ1-5; TRBD1 matches 11 bases. The trim removed 3 bases at V and 14 bases at J, leaving 12 bases unmatched. The CDR3 length is 14 residues. Per germline, CDR1 SQVTM and CDR2 ANQGSEA. The CDR3 nucleotides read TGCAGCGTTGAGTCCGGGACAGGGGGTTCCTACGAGCATTTT. It codes for CSVESGTGGSYEHF. Combining the CDR3 with reference TRBV29-1 and TRBJ1-5 gives the whole variable domain SAVISQKPSRDICQRGTSLTIQCQVDSQVTMMFWYRQQPGQSLTLIATANQGSEATYESGFVIDKFPISRPNLTFSTLTVSNMSPEDSSIYLCSVESGTGGSYEHFGDGTRLSIL.

This clonotype has only a few counts. The CDR3 reads CASSLGTGKTQYF. The DNA for the CDR3 is TGCGCCAGCAGCTTGGGGACAGGGAAGACCCAGTACTTC. The V call is TRBV5-1, the J call TRBJ2-5, with TRBD1 matching over 8 bases. Germline V gives CDR1 SGHRS, CDR2 YFSETQ. The CDR3 is 13 amino acids. Unmatched junction bases numbered 1, after V lost 0 bases and J lost 6 bases.